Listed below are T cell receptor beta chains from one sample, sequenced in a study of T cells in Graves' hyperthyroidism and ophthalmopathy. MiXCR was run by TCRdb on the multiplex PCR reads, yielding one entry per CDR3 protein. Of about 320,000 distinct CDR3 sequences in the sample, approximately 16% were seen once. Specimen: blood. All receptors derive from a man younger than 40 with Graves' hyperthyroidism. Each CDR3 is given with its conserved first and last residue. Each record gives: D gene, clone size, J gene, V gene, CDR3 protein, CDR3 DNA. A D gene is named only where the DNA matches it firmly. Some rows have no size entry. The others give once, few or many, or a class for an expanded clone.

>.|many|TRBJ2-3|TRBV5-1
CASSLDTDTQYF
TGTGCCAGCAGCTTAGATACAGATACGCAGTATTTT
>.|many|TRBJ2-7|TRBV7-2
CASSLGIGYGSNEQYF
TGTGCCAGCAGCTTAGGTATCGGCTATGGGAGCAACGAGCAGTACTTC
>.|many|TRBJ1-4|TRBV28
CASSSAGRIEKLFF
TGTGCCAGCAGTTCTGCCGGTCGGATTGAAAAACTGTTTTTT
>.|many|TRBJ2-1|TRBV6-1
CASSGREYNEQFF
TGTGCCAGCAGCGGGCGGGAATACAATGAGCAGTTCTTC
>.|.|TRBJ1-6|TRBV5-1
CASSYSGTDSPLHF
TGCGCCAGCAGCTACTCAGGGACTGATTCACCCCTCCACTTT
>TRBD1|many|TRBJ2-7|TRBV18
CASSAGTVHEQYF
TGTGCCAGCTCAGCTGGGACAGTCCACGAGCAGTACTTC
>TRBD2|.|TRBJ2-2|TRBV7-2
CASSLAIGTTNTGELFF
TGTGCCAGCAGCTTAGCGATCGGGACTACAAACACCGGGGAGCTGTTTTTT
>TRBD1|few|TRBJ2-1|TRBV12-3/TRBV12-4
CASSSPGTGAYNEQFF
TGTGCCAGCAGTAGCCCGGGGACAGGGGCATACAATGAGCAGTTCTTC
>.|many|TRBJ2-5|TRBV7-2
CASSRRAQETQYF
TGTGCCAGCAGCCGAAGGGCCCAAGAGACCCAGTACTTC
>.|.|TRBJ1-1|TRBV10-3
CAISESLGMNTEAFF
TGTGCCATCAGTGAGTCATTAGGCATGAACACTGAAGCTTTCTTT
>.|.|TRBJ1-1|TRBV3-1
CASSHTTGQNTEAFF
TGTGCCAGCAGCCATACCACAGGCCAGAACACTGAAGCTTTCTTT
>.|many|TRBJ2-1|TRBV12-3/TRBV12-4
CASSLYPGVPNEQFF
TGTGCCAGCAGTCTATATCCAGGGGTGCCCAATGAGCAGTTCTTC
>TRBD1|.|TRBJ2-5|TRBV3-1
CASTRTGKETRCF
TGTGCCAGCACCCGGACAGGGAAAGAGACCCGGTGCTTC
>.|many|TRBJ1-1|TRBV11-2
CASSLKRSNTEAFF
TGTGCCAGCAGCTTAAAAAGGTCGAACACTGAAGCTTTCTTT
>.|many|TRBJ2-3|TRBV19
CASSSQLAGITDTQYF
TGTGCCAGTAGTTCCCAACTAGCAGGAATCACAGATACGCAGTATTTT
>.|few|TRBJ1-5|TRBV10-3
CAISETNPYQPQHF
TGTGCCATCAGTGAAACAAACCCCTATCAGCCCCAGCATTTT
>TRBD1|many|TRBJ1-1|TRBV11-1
CASSHRQGGTEAFF
TGTGCCAGCAGCCACCGACAGGGGGGGACTGAAGCTTTCTTT
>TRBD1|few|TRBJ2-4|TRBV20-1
CSARAPDRLKNIQYF
TGCAGTGCTAGAGCTCCGGACAGGCTCAAAAACATTCAGTACTTC
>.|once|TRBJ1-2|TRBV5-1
CASSPTPASYGYTF
TGCGCCAGCAGCCCAACACCCGCGAGTTATGGCTACACCTTC
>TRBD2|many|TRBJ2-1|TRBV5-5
CASSLGASGRGHEQFF
TGTGCCAGCAGCTTGGGGGCTAGCGGGAGAGGCCATGAGCAGTTCTTC
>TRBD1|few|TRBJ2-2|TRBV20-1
CSAREGGSNTGELFF
TGCAGTGCTAGAGAAGGGGGCAGTAACACCGGGGAGCTGTTTTTT
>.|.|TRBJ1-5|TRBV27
CASSPRALGASLGQPQHF
TGTGCCAGCAGTCCACGGGCATTGGGGGCAAGTTTGGGGCAGCCCCAGCATTTT
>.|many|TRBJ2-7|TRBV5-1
CASSSVGGYEQYF
TGCGCCAGCAGCTCCGTAGGAGGATACGAGCAGTACTTC
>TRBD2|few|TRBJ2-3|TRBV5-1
CASSTIGLAGVTDTQYF
TGCGCCAGCAGCACGATCGGACTAGCGGGAGTAACAGATACGCAGTATTTT
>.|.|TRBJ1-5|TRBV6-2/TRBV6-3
CASGGDQPQHF
TGTGCCAGCGGCGGGGACCAGCCCCAGCATTTT
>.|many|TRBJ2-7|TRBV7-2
CASSLGGSLDEQYF
TGTGCCAGCAGCTTAGGGGGGAGTCTCGACGAGCAGTACTTC
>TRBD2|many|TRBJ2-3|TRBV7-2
CASSVQGAGGDTQYF
TGTGCCAGCAGCGTCCAAGGTGCGGGAGGGGATACGCAGTATTTT
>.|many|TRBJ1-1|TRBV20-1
CSALAGGVEAFF
TGCAGTGCCTTAGCGGGGGGCGTTGAAGCTTTCTTT
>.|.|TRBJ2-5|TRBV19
CASSIGGSQPQETQYF
TGTGCCAGTAGTATCGGCGGATCCCAACCCCAAGAGACCCAGTACTTC
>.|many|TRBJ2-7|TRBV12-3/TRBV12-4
CASSLYNDYEQYF
TGTGCCAGCAGTTTATACAACGACTACGAGCAGTACTTC
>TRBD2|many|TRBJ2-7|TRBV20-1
CSARDQGGRSYEQYF
TGCAGTGCTAGAGATCAGGGAGGGAGGTCCTACGAGCAGTACTTC
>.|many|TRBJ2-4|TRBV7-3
CASSLNGWGNIQYF
TGTGCCAGCAGCTTAAACGGGTGGGGAAACATTCAGTACTTC
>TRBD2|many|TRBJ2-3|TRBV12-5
CASGLLIRTSGSTDTQYF
TGTGCTAGTGGTTTGCTAATCCGGACTAGCGGGAGCACAGATACGCAGTATTTT
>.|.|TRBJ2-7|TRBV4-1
CASSRAGGLSYEQYF
TGCGCCAGCAGCCGCGCTGGGGGTTTATCCTACGAGCAGTACTTC
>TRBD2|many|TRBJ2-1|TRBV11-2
CASSAREVEQFF
TGTGCCAGCAGCGCACGGGAGGTTGAGCAGTTCTTC
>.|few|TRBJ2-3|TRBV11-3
CASSLDGGSSTDTQYF
TGTGCCAGCAGCTTAGACGGCGGCTCAAGCACAGATACGCAGTATTTT
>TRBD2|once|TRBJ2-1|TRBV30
CAAYGGGKVEQFF
TGTGCCGCCTACGGGGGGGGTAAGGTGGAGCAGTTCTTC